This is a list of T cell receptor beta chains from one sample in a study of blood T cell repertoires in COVID-19. TCRdb's copy holds only in-frame clones and misses some; the assay was immunoSEQ multiplex PCR. The table lists 99,000 or so clones, 84% of them singletons. The sample was peripheral blood. All receptors derive from a man aged 55 to 69 with acute or convalescent COVID-19. Both conserved end residues are part of each CDR3. The D gene is left open where the match is weak. Clone size is given for some rows only: seen once, a few or many times, or a class if the clone is expanded.

TRBD2 | - | TRBJ2-1 | TRBV5-6 | CASSSSGRVANNEQFF | TGTGCCAGCAGCTCGAGCGGGAGGGTGGCAAACAATGAGCAGTTCTTC
- | - | TRBJ2-1 | TRBV27 | CASSLAIGANEQFF | TGTGCCAGCAGTTTGGCGATAGGGGCCAATGAGCAGTTCTTC
TRBD1 | - | TRBJ1-1 | TRBV29-1 | CSAVLWGQLNTEAFF | TGCAGCGCCGTCCTTTGGGGACAGTTGAACACTGAAGCTTTCTTT
- | few | TRBJ2-1 | TRBV6-5 | CASSINEQFF | TGTGCCAGCAGCATCAATGAGCAGTTCTTC
- | - | TRBJ1-1 | TRBV19 | CASSSRRDTEAFF | TGTGCCAGTAGTAGTCGACGGGACACTGAAGCTTTCTTT
TRBD1 | - | TRBJ1-1 | TRBV30 | CAWSNVARGLGTEAFF | TGTGCCTGGAGCAATGTTGCCAGGGGGCTGGGCACTGAAGCTTTCTTT
- | - | TRBJ2-7 | TRBV6-4 | CASSRDTGVEQYF | TGTGCCAGCAGTCGGGACACCGGCGTCGAGCAGTACTTC
- | once | TRBJ2-3 | TRBV5-1 | CASGQTGIPGTDTQYF | TGCGCCAGCGGCCAGACCGGGATCCCGGGCACAGATACGCAGTATTTT
- | - | TRBJ1-2 | TRBV7-2 | CASSLGAGNYGYTF | TGTGCCAGCAGCTTGGGGGCCGGGAATTACGGCTACACCTTC
- | - | TRBJ1-2 | TRBV5-1 | CASRSPLGGTGGYTF | TGCGCCAGCCGGTCACCGCTGGGGGGGACTGGGGGCTACACCTTC
- | - | TRBJ2-5 | TRBV28 | CASRLGGDPQETQYF | TGTGCCAGCAGATTGGGGGGAGATCCCCAAGAGACCCAGTACTTC
- | - | TRBJ1-2 | TRBV5-6 | CASSFLHRPNYGYTF | TGTGCCAGCAGTTTCTTACACAGGCCTAACTATGGCTACACCTTC
- | - | TRBJ1-5 | TRBV2 | CASSGLTEGLQHF | TGTGCCAGCAGTGGCCTAACAGAGGGCCTCCAGCATTTT
- | many | TRBJ1-3 | TRBV2 | CASSDPVQSDTIYF | TGTGCCAGCAGTGACCCGGTCCAAAGCGACACCATATATTTT
- | - | TRBJ1-5 | TRBV18 | CASSPPGAVQPQHF | TGTGCCAGCTCACCACCGGGAGCAGTTCAGCCCCAGCATTTT
- | - | TRBJ2-7 | TRBV6-5 | CASSYSRTLYYEQYF | TGTGCCAGCAGTTACTCGAGGACTCTTTACTACGAGCAGTACTTC
- | - | TRBJ1-2 | TRBV28 | CASSRGRNYGYTF | TGTGCCAGCAGCCGCGGCAGAAACTATGGCTACACCTTC
- | - | TRBJ1-6 | TRBV11-2 | CASSLGGRGNSPLHF | TGTGCCAGCAGCTTAGGAGGACGGGGGAATTCACCCCTCCACTTT
- | - | TRBJ1-4 | TRBV5-1 | CASSIGQPNEKLFF | TGCGCCAGCAGCATTGGACAGCCTAATGAAAAACTGTTTTTT
- | - | TRBJ2-1 | TRBV5-6 | CASSLGGGADSYNEQFF | TGTGCCAGCAGCTTGGGGGGAGGAGCGGACTCCTACAATGAGCAGTTCTTC
TRBD1 | - | TRBJ1-4 | TRBV3-1/TRBV3-2 | CASSQEPGTVNEKLFF | TGTGCCAGCAGCCAAGAGCCCGGGACAGTTAATGAAAAACTGTTTTTT
- | - | TRBJ2-7 | TRBV5-1 | CASSLEWSSYEQYF | TGCGCCAGCAGCTTGGAGTGGAGCTCCTACGAGCAGTACTTC
TRBD2 | - | TRBJ2-7 | TRBV2 | CASSDVRSIREGIYEQYF | TGTGCCAGCAGTGACGTCCGGAGTATCCGGGAGGGCATCTACGAGCAGTACTTC
TRBD1 | - | TRBJ2-2 | TRBV5-1 | CASSRGQSNTGELFF | TGCGCCAGCAGCAGGGGACAGTCGAACACCGGGGAGCTGTTTTTT
- | - | TRBJ2-2 | TRBV19 | CASNMGAGEPGELFF | TGTGCCAGTAACATGGGGGCGGGAGAGCCCGGGGAGCTGTTTTTT
- | - | TRBJ2-1 | TRBV2 | CASSEGLAAYNEQFF | TGTGCCAGCAGTGAAGGATTAGCGGCCTACAATGAGCAGTTCTTC
- | - | TRBJ2-7 | TRBV29-1 | CSVVATGLHEQYF | TGCAGCGTTGTCGCTACAGGGCTCCACGAGCAGTACTTC
- | - | TRBJ1-1 | TRBV19 | CASSITGNTEAFF | TGTGCCAGTAGTATCACCGGGAACACTGAAGCTTTCTTT
- | - | TRBJ2-1 | TRBV3-1/TRBV3-2 | CASRNPGDEQFF | TGTGCCAGCAGGAACCCGGGGGATGAGCAGTTCTTC
- | - | TRBJ1-2 | TRBV19 | CASSIDLAGVSYGYTF | TGTGCCAGTAGTATAGATCTTGCGGGCGTTAGCTATGGCTACACCTTC
TRBD1 | - | TRBJ1-5 | TRBV7-8 | CASSTRGQFYSNQPQHF | TGTGCCAGCAGCACAAGGGGACAGTTCTATAGCAATCAGCCCCAGCATTTT
- | - | TRBJ1-4 | TRBV28 | CASSMREKLFF | TGTGCCAGCAGTATGAGGGAAAAACTGTTTTTT
- | - | TRBJ2-7 | TRBV15 | CATSRVLESYEQYF | TGTGCCACCAGCAGAGTTCTGGAGTCCTACGAGCAGTACTTC
- | - | TRBJ1-1 | TRBV30 | CAWSVMGTGRSTEAFF | TGTGCCTGGAGTGTAATGGGCACAGGGAGAAGTACTGAAGCTTTCTTT
TRBD1 | few | TRBJ1-2 | TRBV7-2 | CASSGRTGYGYTF | TGTGCCAGCAGCGGACGGACAGGGTATGGCTACACCTTC
TRBD1 | - | TRBJ2-4 | TRBV5-4 | CASSLGQGARNIQYF | TGTGCCAGCAGCTTGGGACAGGGGGCGCGAAACATTCAGTACTTC
TRBD1 | - | TRBJ2-3 | TRBV6-5 | CASSYSRTGQAAQYF | TGTGCCAGCAGTTACTCTAGGACCGGACAGGCCGCGCAGTATTTT
TRBD1 | - | TRBJ1-5 | TRBV7-2 | CASSLTGGNQPQHF | TGTGCCAGCAGCTTAACAGGGGGCAATCAGCCCCAGCATTTT
- | - | TRBJ2-4 | TRBV2 | CASSDSVTFINIQYF | TGTGCCAGCAGTGACTCTGTGACTTTCATTAACATTCAGTACTTC
TRBD1 | few | TRBJ1-5 | TRBV9 | CASSTGESGPQHF | TGTGCCAGCAGCACAGGGGAGTCTGGGCCCCAGCATTTT
- | - | TRBJ2-7 | TRBV7-8 | CASSLWPGEQYF | TGTGCCAGCAGCTTATGGCCGGGCGAGCAGTACTTC
- | - | TRBJ2-1 | TRBV5-4 | CASSPPGLKYANEQFF | TGTGCCAGCAGCCCCCCCGGACTAAAGTATGCGAATGAGCAGTTCTTC
TRBD1 | - | TRBJ1-4 | TRBV5-4 | CASSSHLDRASEKLFF | TGTGCCAGCAGCTCACACTTAGACAGGGCGAGTGAAAAACTGTTTTTT
- | - | TRBJ1-5 | TRBV12-3/TRBV12-4 | CASSEGVNQPQHF | TGTGCCAGCAGTGAGGGGGTCAATCAGCCCCAGCATTTT
- | - | TRBJ1-2 | TRBV6-4 | CASSRESRNYGYTF | TGTGCCAGCAGTCGCGAGTCCAGGAACTATGGCTACACCTTC
- | - | TRBJ1-2 | TRBV18 | CASSPPAFYYGYTF | TGTGCCAGCTCACCACCGGCCTTTTATTATGGCTACACCTTC
TRBD1 | - | TRBJ1-2 | TRBV5-4 | CASSRDRGNYGYTF | TGTGCCAGCAGCCGGGACAGGGGAAACTATGGCTACACCTTC
- | once | TRBJ2-3 | TRBV18 | CASSPGRTVSTDTQYF | TGTGCCAGCTCACCAGGTCGGACAGTCAGCACAGATACGCAGTATTTT
- | - | TRBJ2-1 | TRBV5-1 | CASRRDFTPYNEQFF | TGCGCCAGCAGACGGGACTTCACACCCTACAATGAGCAGTTCTTC
- | - | TRBJ1-4 | TRBV11-2 | CASSLRRQGNEKLFF | TGTGCCAGCAGCTTAAGGAGGCAGGGGAATGAAAAACTGTTTTTT
- | few | TRBJ1-2 | TRBV4-1 | CASSHQGLRNGYTF | TGCGCCAGCAGCCATCAGGGCCTAAGGAATGGCTACACCTTC